These T cell receptor beta chains were read from a single sample in a study of OX40 agonist ivuxolimab in advanced cancers. Sequenced by immunoSEQ multiplex PCR; TCRdb stores in-frame clones only, minus some. This sample has about 58,000 clones, with about 85% found just once. The sample was CD4+ or CD8+ T cells sorted from blood, taken in a trial of the OX40 agonist ivuxolimab. These receptors originate from an adult with an advanced solid tumor such as melanoma, head and neck, liver or kidney cancer. Each CDR3 is given with its conserved first and last residue. The D gene is left open where the match is weak. A clone size is listed for some rows: how often the clone was seen (once, few, many), or a class if it is expanded.

TRBJ1-5 | - | once | TRBV30 | CAWKGQSGQPQHF | TGTGCCTGGAAAGGACAGTCTGGACAGCCCCAGCATTTT
TRBJ2-7 | TRBD1 | few | TRBV7-9 | CASSKGTAYEQYF | TGTGCCAGCAGCAAAGGGACAGCCTACGAGCAGTACTTC
TRBJ2-2 | - | - | TRBV9 | CASSPRDFIGNTGELFF | TGTGCCAGCAGCCCTAGGGATTTTATAGGGAACACCGGGGAGCTGTTTTTT
TRBJ2-1 | - | - | TRBV6-4 | CASKPDRDYNEQFF | TGTGCCAGCAAACCGGACAGAGATTACAATGAGCAGTTCTTC
TRBJ1-4 | TRBD1 | - | TRBV18 | CASSTGTGNEKLFF | TGTGCCAGCTCGACCGGGACAGGGAATGAAAAACTGTTTTTT
TRBJ2-7 | TRBD2 | - | TRBV6-1 | CASNHGRAWEQYF | TGTGCCAGCAACCACGGGAGGGCCTGGGAGCAGTACTTC
TRBJ2-1 | - | - | TRBV18 | CASSRVEGSYNEQFF | TGTGCCAGCTCTAGAGTGGAGGGGTCCTACAATGAGCAGTTCTTC
TRBJ1-5 | - | - | TRBV11-2 | CASSAGISNQPQHF | TGTGCCAGCAGCGCCGGCATTAGCAATCAGCCCCAGCATTTT
TRBJ1-5 | - | - | TRBV30 | CAWSVRADQPQHF | TGTGCCTGGAGTGTCAGGGCAGACCAGCCCCAGCATTTT
TRBJ1-4 | - | - | TRBV7-9 | CASSTRQVEKLFF | TGTGCCAGCAGCACCAGGCAGGTCGAAAAACTGTTTTTT
TRBJ1-6 | - | once | TRBV5-6 | CASSLGRTGSPLHF | TGTGCCAGCAGCTTGGGTAGGACCGGATCACCCCTCCACTTT
TRBJ2-7 | - | - | TRBV6-6 | CASSSHEMYEQYF | TGTGCCAGCAGCTCCCACGAGATGTACGAGCAGTACTTC
TRBJ1-3 | - | - | TRBV5-4 | CASRDRNTIYF | TGTGCCAGCCGGGATCGAAACACCATATATTTT